Listed below are T cell receptor beta chains from one sample, sequenced in a study of cytomegalovirus exposure and HLA in healthy donors. Generated by immunoSEQ multiplex PCR, the TCRdb table keeps only in-frame clones and is missing some. The table records 150,000 or so clones, 82% of them present only once. Material: PBMCs. These receptors all stem from a male donor in good health and CMV-seronegative. Both conserved end residues are trimmed from each CDR3. Each record gives: CDR3 protein, V gene, J gene.

CDR3: ASSIRQGWNTGELF
V: TRBV7-7
J: TRBJ2-2

CDR3: ASSSGGGGYGYT
V: TRBV13
J: TRBJ1-2

CDR3: ASSEHYEQY
V: TRBV2
J: NA

CDR3: ASSRPGQVNSPLH
V: TRBV7-2
J: TRBJ1-6

CDR3: ASSIYTRGYGYT
V: TRBV19
J: TRBJ1-2

CDR3: SVGDRQQPQH
V: TRBV29-1
J: TRBJ1-5

CDR3: ASSGHGGTEAF
V: TRBV9
J: TRBJ1-1

CDR3: ASKGAGGYEQY
V: TRBV25-1
J: TRBJ2-7

CDR3: ASSLVSSYEQY
V: TRBV18
J: TRBJ2-7

CDR3: ASSQLVGTSGSGSYEQY
V: TRBV4-2
J: TRBJ2-7

CDR3: ASSYSEGVGETQY
V: TRBV6-5
J: TRBJ2-5

CDR3: ASTRDGGTGTAKNIQY
V: TRBV19
J: TRBJ2-4

CDR3: ASSVGGGAGELF
V: TRBV9
J: TRBJ2-2

CDR3: AWSVLGGRGSGELF
V: TRBV30
J: TRBJ2-2

CDR3: ASSLGLVASGREAQY
V: TRBV7-2
J: TRBJ2-5

CDR3: ASYQGYTEAF
V: TRBV19
J: TRBJ1-1

CDR3: ASSETDTDYGYT
V: TRBV6-1
J: TRBJ1-2